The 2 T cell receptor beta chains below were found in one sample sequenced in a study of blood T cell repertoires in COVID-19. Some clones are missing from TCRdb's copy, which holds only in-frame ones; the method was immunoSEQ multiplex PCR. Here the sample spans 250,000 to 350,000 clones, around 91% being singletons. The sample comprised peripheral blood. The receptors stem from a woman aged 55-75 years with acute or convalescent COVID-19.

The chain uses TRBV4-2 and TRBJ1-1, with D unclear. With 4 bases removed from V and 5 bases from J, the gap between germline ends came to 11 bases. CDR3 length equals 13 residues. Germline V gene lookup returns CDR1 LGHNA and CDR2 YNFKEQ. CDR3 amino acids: CASSPERGTEAFF. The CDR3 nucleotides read TGTGCCAGCAGCCCGGAACGCGGGACTGAAGCTTTCTTT.

CDR3 nucleotide sequence: TGTGCCAGCAGCGCCGGGCCAGGGGGCCTCACTGAAGCTTTCTTT. It is translated as CASSAGPGGLTEAFF. The chain couples TRBV5-4 to TRBJ1-1; 8 nucleotides align to TRBD1. CDR3 length: 15 amino acids. The J segment lost 4 bases and the V segment lost 4 bases, leaving 9 bases of the junction unmatched. Germline CDR1 reads SGHNT; CDR2 reads YYREEE (reference sequence).